Below, 10 T cell receptor beta chains from the same sample are listed, as sequenced in a study of cytomegalovirus exposure and HLA in healthy donors. Primers included in the PCR were 60 Vbeta and 13 Jbeta primers. Produced via immunoSEQ multiplex PCR; TCRdb's table is partial and in-frame only. The sample holds about 130,000 clones; around 81% are singletons and the top ten take 0.55% to 0.75%. The sequenced sample consisted of PBMCs. The source is a man aged 18-30 years in good health and CMV-seronegative.

This chain links TRBV30 with TRBJ1-1; D gene unclear. The germline V gene encodes CDR1 GTSNPN and CDR2 SVGIG (reference sequence). With 0 bases removed from V and 8 bases from J, the gap between germline ends came to 16 bases. This CDR3 is built from 14 residues. Written as DNA, the CDR3 is TGTGCCTGGAGTGTACGGATCGGGAGAGTAGAAGCTTTCTTT. Translating it yields CAWSVRIGRVEAFF.

V usage is TRBV6-6 and J usage is TRBJ2-7; D might be TRBD2 (5 bases). V lost 0 bases to trimming and J lost 5 bases, with 5 bases between them. The CDR3 is 12 amino acids. Germline V gene sequence: CDR1 MNHNY, CDR2 SVGAGI (reference sequence). This chain's CDR3 is CASSYSRDEQYF. CDR3 DNA: TGTGCCAGCAGTTACTCGAGGGACGAGCAGTACTTC.

V and J are TRBV4-3 and TRBJ1-3; 7 nucleotides match TRBD1. Losses at the gene ends were 3 bases for V and 4 bases for J; bases not matched to a gene: 6. The CDR3 covers 15 residues. Germline V gene data show CDR1 as LGHNA and CDR2 as YSLEER. CDR3 in amino acids: CASSQTTGVGNTIYF. CDR3 bases: TGCGCCAGCAGCCAGACCACAGGGGTGGGAAACACCATATATTTT.

The rearrangement joins TRBV18 to TRBJ1-1; tentative D call: TRBD1 (5 bases). CDR3 size: 15 residues. With 1 base removed from V and 8 bases from J, the gap between germline ends came to 17 bases. Germline values: CDR1 KGHSH, CDR2 LQKENI. CDR3 nucleotide sequence: TGTGCCAGCTCACCACGGAACCAGGCAAAGGGGGAAGCTTTCTTT. Its protein is CASSPRNQAKGEAFF. Full variable domain (rest looked up from reference TRBV18 and TRBJ1-1): NAGVMQNPRHLVRRRGQEARLRCSPMKGHSHVYWYRQLPEEGLKFMVYLQKENIIDESGMPKERFSAEFPKEGPSILRIQQVVRGDSAAYFCASSPRNQAKGEAFFGQGTRLTVV.

This clone was detected a few times. The CDR3 is CASSPRDSDTDTQYF. The CDR3 bases are TGTGCCAGCAGTCCCCGGGACAGTGACACAGATACGCAGTATTTT. This rearrangement joins TRBV6-4 to TRBJ2-3, with 7 bases lining up with TRBD1. Germline values: CDR1 MRHNA, CDR2 SNTAGT. The length of the CDR3 is 15 residues. V dropped 5 bases and J dropped 2; count of bases not matched to a gene: 7.

The chain couples TRBV11-2 to TRBJ1-2, with 11 nucleotides matching TRBD1. V dropped 0 bases and J dropped 4; count of bases not matched to a gene: 1. Germline V CDR1 and CDR2: SGHAT, FQNNGV. The CDR3 extends over 15 amino acids. CDR3 loop: CASSLEGTGGYGYTF. The CDR3 nucleotides read TGTGCCAGCAGCTTAGAGGGGACAGGGGGCTATGGCTACACCTTC.

Only a few counts were recorded for this clone. V gene TRBV5-8 combines with J gene TRBJ1-3; D is perhaps TRBD1 (6 bases). Germline V gives CDR1 SGHTS, CDR2 YDEGEE. With 0 bases removed from V and 0 bases from J, the gap between germline ends came to 16 bases. This CDR3 spans 18 amino acids. Here the CDR3 DNA reads TGTGCCAGCAGCTTGGTGGCAGGGGTCTTGATCTCTGGAAACACCATATATTTT. Amino acids: CASSLVAGVLISGNTIYF.

The V call is TRBV5-4, the J call TRBJ2-3; the D gene is possibly TRBD2 (6 bases). Germline CDR1 SGHNT, CDR2 YYREEE (reference sequence). Trimming stripped 4 bases from V and 9 bases from J, with 12 bases between. The length of the CDR3 is 12 residues. The CDR3 here is CASSIWGDTQYF. For the CDR3, the DNA is TGTGCCAGCAGCATCTGGGGGGACACGCAGTATTTT.

Points on this clone: Other DNA sequences within the sample encode an identical CDR3. V is TRBV30 and J is TRBJ1-5, with D perhaps TRBD1 (5 bases). Germline-derived CDR1 and CDR2 are GTSNPN and SVGIG (reference sequence). V was pared by 0 bases and J by 2 bases, with 5 bases between. CDR3 length equals 13 residues. The CDR3, as DNA: TGTGCCTGGAGTGTACAGGGCAATCAGCCCCAGCATTTT. As protein: CAWSVQGNQPQHF.

The chain uses TRBV5-1 and TRBJ2-1; D perhaps matches TRBD1 (6 bases). This CDR3 has 12 amino acids. The V and J ends lost 4 bases and 9 bases respectively, with 11 bases between them. CDR1 is SGHRS and CDR2 is YFSETQ in the germline V gene. This chain's CDR3 is CASSGARGEQFF. The CDR3 DNA reads TGCGCCAGCAGCGGCGCCAGGGGTGAGCAGTTCTTC. The variable domain in full, with the rest retrieved from reference TRBV5-1 and TRBJ2-1, is KAGVTQTPRYLIKTRGQQVTLSCSPISGHRSVSWYQQTPGQGLQFLFEYFSETQRNKGNFPGRFSGRQFSNSRSEMNVSTLELGDSALYLCASSGARGEQFFGPGTRLTVL.